The present T cell receptor beta chain was sequenced within a study of identifying expanded T cells in peripheral blood. Clones were read by immunoSEQ multiplex PCR, and TCRdb kept only the in-frame ones, dropping some. The sample has some 54,000 clones; approximately 82% are singletons. There are 15 residues in the CDR3. Looked up from germline, CDR1 is SGHTA and CDR2 is FQGTGA. The germline V and J ends were trimmed by 5 bases and 8 bases, with 19 bases remaining between them. The sequence was obtained from a person between 18 and 75 years old in good health. V and J are TRBV7-3 and TRBJ2-1; the D gene is possibly TRBD2 (6 bases). Sequenced material: blood. The CDR3 protein is CASSPLGTERDEQFF. CDR3 DNA: TGTGCCAGCAGCCCTCTTGGGACTGAACGGGATGAGCAGTTCTTC.